These 27 T cell receptor beta chains were sequenced from one sample in a study of blood T cell repertoires in COVID-19. Repertoires were generated with immunoSEQ multiplex PCR, while TCRdb's copy carries only in-frame clones and drops some. The sample includes around 170,000 clones, 84% of them seen just once. Material: PBMCs or T cells enriched from blood (not recorded which). Every receptor here comes from a woman between 45 and 60 years old who had recovered from COVID-19.

This clone has at least ten counts. The V gene is TRBV18, the J gene TRBJ1-2; the D gene is possibly TRBD1 (6 bases). CDR3 length: 13 amino acids. The V end lost 4 bases, the J end lost 2 bases, and 8 bases lay between the germline ends. CDR1 is KGHSH, CDR2 LQKENI, per germline. The CDR3 here is CASSRDTNYGYTF. The CDR3 bases are TGTGCCAGCTCACGGGACACGAACTATGGCTACACCTTC.

This rearrangement joins TRBV7-9 to TRBJ2-1, with 8 bases that match TRBD1. CDR3 length: 12 residues. Germline V CDR1 and CDR2: SEHNR, FQNEAQ (reference sequence). V shed 4 bases and J 8 bases; nucleotides not matched to a gene: 1. The CDR3 DNA reads as TGTGCCAGCAGCTCGACAGGGGATGAGCAGTTCTTC. This gives the protein CASSSTGDEQFF. Full variable domain (remainder filled in from reference TRBV7-9 and TRBJ2-1): DTGVSQNPRHKITKRGQNVTFRCDPISEHNRLYWYRQTLGQGPEFLTYFQNEAQLEKSRLLSDRFSAERPKGSFSTLEIQRTEQGDSAMYLCASSSTGDEQFFGPGTRLTVL.

The chain is built from TRBV11-3 and TRBJ1-3, with a possible D match to TRBD1 (6 bases). The CDR3 has 15 amino acids. The V end was cut by 0 bases, the J end by 7 bases, with 13 bases between. CDR1 and CDR2 (germline): SGHNT, YENEEA. CDR3 region: CASSLDGGLGNTIYF. CDR3 bases: TGTGCCAGCAGCTTAGATGGGGGCCTCGGGAACACCATATATTTT.

CDR3 amino acids: CASSRQGAKDYGYTF. CDR3 in DNA: TGTGCCAGTAGCAGACAGGGGGCTAAGGACTATGGCTACACCTTC. The chain links TRBV19 to TRBJ1-2; TRBD1 matches at 10 bases. Germline assignment: CDR1 LNHDA and CDR2 SQIVND (reference sequence). V gave up 6 bases and J gave up 3 bases; unmatched junction bases: 7. The CDR3 totals 15 residues.

The chain links TRBV4-3 to TRBJ1-2; TRBD1 is a possible D gene (5 bases). V lost 1 base and J lost 0, with 6 bases in between. CDR1 and CDR2 (germline): LGHNA, YSLEER. CDR3 size: 14 residues. In DNA, the CDR3 is TGCGCCAGCAGCCAAGGGACAACTAACTATGGCTACACCTTC. Protein: CASSQGTTNYGYTF.

CDR3 DNA sequence: TGTGCCATCAGTGTACCAGGGGCCGGGTCCGGGGAGCTGTTTTTT. Translated, it gives CAISVPGAGSGELFF. This chain joins TRBV10-3 and TRBJ2-2; D might be TRBD1 (6 bases). Trimming took 4 bases from V and 6 from J, leaving 15 bases between them. The CDR3 loop spans 15 amino acids. Germline assignment: CDR1 ENHRY and CDR2 SYGVKD.

This clone was seen just once. This rearrangement joins TRBV19 to TRBJ2-6; perhaps TRBD2 as D (5 bases). Trimming took off 3 bases at V and 2 bases at J, with 5 bases between the two ends. The CDR3 loop spans 14 amino acids. From germline, CDR1 is LNHDA and CDR2 SQIVND (reference sequence). Here the CDR3 reads CASSMRAGANVLTF. CDR3 nucleotides: TGTGCCAGTAGTATGCGGGCTGGGGCCAACGTCCTGACTTTC.

This clone was detected only once. The chain couples TRBV2 to TRBJ2-7; D remains unclear. Germline V gene data show CDR1 as SNHLY and CDR2 as FYNNEI. The CDR3 contains 13 residues. Trimming removed 4 bases at V and 2 bases at J, with 9 bases between. This CDR3 is CASSVGRAYEQYF. As DNA, the CDR3 is TGTGCCAGCAGTGTGGGCAGAGCCTACGAGCAGTACTTC.

This chain joins TRBV5-1 and TRBJ1-2; 8 nucleotides line up with TRBD1. V gave up 3 bases and J gave up 1 base; unmatched junction bases: 2. Germline CDR1 reads SGHRS; CDR2 reads YFSETQ. This CDR3 is 14 amino acids long. The CDR3 DNA follows: TGCGCCAGCAGCTACGACAGGGGTAACTATGGCTACACCTTC. This sequence encodes CASSYDRGNYGYTF.

This rearrangement joins TRBV28 to TRBJ1-1; the D gene is possibly TRBD1 (6 bases). V was trimmed by 5 bases and J by 6 bases, leaving 13 bases between them. Per germline, CDR1 MDHEN and CDR2 SYDVKM. The CDR3 has 13 amino acids. The CDR3 region is CASSPPTGAEAFF. The DNA of the CDR3 is TGTGCCAGCAGTCCTCCGACAGGTGCTGAAGCTTTCTTT.

A few counts support this clone. The chain combines TRBV3-1 (or the pseudogene TRBV3-2) with TRBJ2-1; 9 bases line up with TRBD1. The germline V gene encodes CDR1 LGHDT and CDR2 YNNKEL (reference sequence). The CDR3 runs to 14 residues. V shed 4 bases, J shed 8 bases, and the junction held 6 bases outside the gene matches. The CDR3 here is CASSPLDRGDEQFF. The CDR3 DNA reads as TGTGCCAGCAGCCCCTTAGACAGGGGGGATGAGCAGTTCTTC.

V and J are TRBV7-9 and TRBJ1-4; D is undetermined. Germline assignment: CDR1 SEHNR and CDR2 FQNEAQ (reference sequence). CDR3 length: 15 amino acids. Trimming shortened V by 1 base and J by 3 bases, and 9 bases separated the two germline ends. The CDR3 DNA is TGTGCCAGCAGCTTAGACCTGGGCCCTAATGAAAAACTGTTTTTT. Translating gives CASSLDLGPNEKLFF.

The chain is built from TRBV7-9 and TRBJ2-7, with 10 bases aligning to TRBD2. The CDR3 is made up of 16 amino acids. In germline, CDR1 is SEHNR, CDR2 FQNEAQ (reference sequence). V gave up 1 base and J gave up 5 bases; unmatched junction bases: 8. CDR3 residues: CASSLVALAGAHEQYF. CDR3 in DNA: TGTGCCAGCAGCTTAGTGGCTCTAGCGGGAGCTCACGAGCAGTACTTC.

V gene TRBV18 combines with J gene TRBJ2-5; D is uncertain. V was clipped by 3 bases and J by 5 bases, with 4 bases between them. The CDR3 is made up of 11 amino acids. CDR1 and CDR2 (germline): KGHSH, LQKENI. CDR3 residues: CASSPRETQYF. The DNA of the CDR3 is TGTGCCAGCTCACCGCGGGAGACCCAGTACTTC.

The chain is built from TRBV5-6 and TRBJ1-2; TRBD1 matches 7 bases. The CDR3 contains 14 residues. V lost 4 bases to trimming and J lost 6 bases; unmatched junction nucleotides: 9. Germline V lookup: CDR1 SGHDT, CDR2 YYEEEE. CDR3 amino acids: CASSPGQRRDGYTF. CDR3 in DNA: TGTGCCAGCAGCCCGGGACAGCGACGGGATGGCTACACCTTC.

This clone was counted a few times. V gene TRBV16 combines with J gene TRBJ1-1; D may be TRBD1 (5 bases). This CDR3 contains 11 residues. CDR1 KGHSY and CDR2 FQNENV come from the germline V gene. V lost 4 bases to trimming and J lost 7 bases, with 7 bases between them. The CDR3 region is CASSRDFEAFF. The CDR3 DNA reads as TGTGCCAGCAGCCGGGACTTTGAAGCTTTCTTT.

The V and J genes are TRBV18 and TRBJ1-1; a possible D gene is TRBD1 (6 bases). Per the germline V gene, CDR1 is KGHSH and CDR2 is LQKENI. Trimming shortened V by 0 bases and J by 11 bases, and 16 bases separated the two germline ends. The CDR3 length is 14 residues. CDR3 protein: CASSPPAKTGLAFF. In nucleotides, the CDR3 is TGTGCCAGCTCACCACCCGCGAAAACAGGGCTCGCTTTCTTT.

This rearrangement joins TRBV11-2 to TRBJ2-3; the D is unclear. Germline loops: CDR1 SGHAT, CDR2 FQNNGV. Deletions cut 4 bases from V and 6 bases from J, with 8 bases between. The CDR3 runs to 12 residues. CDR3 amino acids: CASSSSTDTQYF. CDR3 coding DNA: TGTGCCAGCAGCTCCTCTACGGATACGCAGTATTTT.

This clone was recorded a few times. The gene calls are TRBV7-2 and TRBJ2-1, with 12 nucleotides matching TRBD2. The junction had 17 bases not matched to a gene; V was cut back by 4 bases and J by 7 bases. Germline V gene lookup returns CDR1 SGHTA and CDR2 FQGNSA. This CDR3 has 19 residues. CDR3 sequence reads: CASSSASILAGGLINEQFF. The CDR3, as DNA: TGTGCCAGCAGCTCGGCGTCGATTCTAGCGGGAGGGCTTATAAATGAGCAGTTCTTC.

The chain joins TRBV2 to TRBJ2-3, with D unresolved. This CDR3 region has 12 residues. CDR1 and CDR2 from the germline V gene are SNHLY and FYNNEI. Between the trimmed V and J ends, which lost 4 bases and 6 bases, there was a span of 8 bases. The CDR3 DNA follows: TGTGCCAGCAGTGGAAACTGGGATACGCAGTATTTT. Amino acids: CASSGNWDTQYF.

This chain links TRBV6-5 with TRBJ2-7, with a tentative D call TRBD1 (6 bases). This CDR3 comprises 15 residues. V was cut by 7 bases and J by 3 bases, with 19 bases left in between. Germline values: CDR1 MNHEY, CDR2 SVGAGI. CDR3 DNA: TGTGCCAGCACCCGGACAGTGGGGCTAGGCTACGAGCAGTACTTC. This encodes CASTRTVGLGYEQYF.

This chain joins TRBV6-2 or TRBV6-3 and TRBJ2-5; TRBD2 is a possible D gene (5 bases). CDR1 is MNHEY and CDR2 is SVGEGT in the germline V gene. This CDR3 region has 13 residues. V lost 5 bases to trimming and J lost 4 bases, with 11 bases between them. CDR3 bases: TGTGCCAGCAGTCGCGGACTCGGAGAGACCCAGTACTTC. It specifies CASSRGLGETQYF.

The chain employs TRBV2 and TRBJ1-5; D remains ambiguous. The V gene lost 7 bases and the J gene lost 1 base, with 8 bases spanning the gap. This CDR3 spans 13 amino acids. CDR1 is SNHLY and CDR2 is FYNNEI in the germline V gene. For the CDR3, the DNA is TGTGCCAGCACAGTGTTGAGCAATCAGCCCCAGCATTTT. Translation: CASTVLSNQPQHF.

This chain links TRBV2 with TRBJ1-4; a possible D gene is TRBD1 (5 bases). Germline V gene data show CDR1 as SNHLY and CDR2 as FYNNEI. The CDR3 contains 14 residues. Trimming stripped 4 bases from V and 5 bases from J, with 11 bases between. The CDR3 DNA reads as TGTGCCAGCAGTGGTACAGGAGCAAATGAAAAACTGTTTTTT. It translates to CASSGTGANEKLFF. Together with reference TRBV2 and TRBJ1-4, the CDR3 gives the full variable domain: EPEVTQTPSHQVTQMGQEVILRCVPISNHLYFYWYRQILGQKVEFLVSFYNNEISEKSEIFDDQFSVERPDGSNFTLKIRSTKLEDSAMYFCASSGTGANEKLFFGSGTQLSVL.

The gene calls are TRBV10-3 and TRBJ2-3, with 9 bases fitting TRBD1. Germline-derived CDR1 and CDR2 are ENHRY and SYGVKD. Trimming at V came to 3 bases and at J to 3 bases, leaving 10 bases not matched to a gene. There are 17 residues in the CDR3. As DNA, the CDR3 is TGTGCCATCAGTGAATTAGGGACAGGGTCTGTGACAGATACGCAGTATTTT. Protein sequence: CAISELGTGSVTDTQYF.

This clone was seen only a few times. This chain joins TRBV6-1 and TRBJ1-2, with D unclear. The germline gives CDR1 MNHNS, CDR2 SASEGT. Trimming cost V 0 bases and J 10 bases, with 12 bases left between them. The CDR3 loop spans 13 amino acids. The CDR3 protein is CASSEAREGLYTF. The DNA of the CDR3 is TGTGCCAGCAGTGAAGCACGCGAGGGCCTCTACACCTTC.

J is TRBJ2-3 and V is TRBV18, with TRBD2 matching over 7 bases. The CDR3 contains 16 residues. The ends lost 2 bases at V and 5 bases at J; junction bases unmatched: 10. Germline V gene data show CDR1 as KGHSH and CDR2 as LQKENI. This CDR3 reads CASSPGTRGIRDTQYF. The CDR3 DNA sequence: TGTGCCAGCTCACCAGGAACGCGGGGGATACGAGATACGCAGTATTTT.